Following are 29 T cell receptor beta chains from one sample sequenced in a study of regulatory T cells in long-lasting Graves disease. Relying on iRepertoire HTBI primers and Arm-PCR of CDR3 regions, the team built TCR beta libraries. TCRdb analysed the multiplex PCR reads with MiXCR anew, one entry per CDR3 protein. The table records 400,000 to 600,000 distinct CDR3 sequences, around a fifth of them present only once. Time point noted: persistent/refractory GD, antithyroid drugs over 5 years with positive TRAb. RNA extracted from PBMCs served as the sequencing template. Source: peripheral blood mononuclear cells (PBMCs), taken when the disease was refractory, from a patient treated with antithyroid drugs. The source is a female donor with Graves disease.

There are a few counts of this clonotype. The chain has TRBV7-9 and TRBJ1-1; D not certain. The CDR3 covers 14 residues. The germline CDR1 and CDR2 sequences are SEHNR and FQNEAQ (reference sequence). The V end lost 4 bases, the J end lost 1 base, and 10 bases lay between the germline ends. CDR3: CASSYGQTNTEAFF. CDR3 coding DNA: TGTGCCAGCAGCTACGGGCAGACGAACACTGAAGCTTTCTTT.

Concerning this clonotype: A read error is possible here, since a much larger clone lies one base away. The chain joins TRBV28 to TRBJ2-7; 7 bases are shared with TRBD1. V shed 5 bases and J 5 bases; nucleotides not matched to a gene: 12. Germline loops: CDR1 MDHEN, CDR2 SYDVKM. The CDR3 totals 15 residues. The CDR3, as DNA: TGTGCCAGCAGTCCCTTCGGGACAGAGTCCCACGAGCAGTACTTC. Translating gives CASSPFGTESHEQYF.

This clonotype was counted a few times. V and J are TRBV24-1 and TRBJ2-2, with D maybe TRBD2 (7 bases). Between the trimmed V and J ends, which lost 4 bases and 3 bases, there was a span of 14 bases. The CDR3 extends over 16 amino acids. Germline assignment: CDR1 KGHDR and CDR2 SFDVKD. The CDR3 DNA follows: TGTGCCACCAGTGACAAAAGCGGGACATACACCGGGGAGCTGTTTTTT. As protein: CATSDKSGTYTGELFF.

This clonotype was seen ten or more times. CDR3 coding DNA: TGTGCCAGCAGTTTATCGGTATCCTCTACACCCTACGAGCAGTACTTC. Protein product: CASSLSVSSTPYEQYF. This chain connects TRBV27 to TRBJ2-7; D gene ambiguous. V shed 0 bases and J shed 2 bases, with 14 bases lying between them. CDR1 MNHEY and CDR2 SMNVEV come from the germline V gene (reference sequence). The CDR3 totals 16 residues.

This clonotype was detected many times. The V and J genes are TRBV29-1 and TRBJ2-7, with 11 bases fitting TRBD1. The CDR3 sequence is 14 residues long. Germline CDR1 reads SQVTM; CDR2 reads ANQGSEA. The junction had 11 bases not matched to a gene; V was cut back by 7 bases and J by 6 bases. Here the CDR3 reads CSAGQGGMEGEQYF. In DNA, the CDR3 is TGCAGCGCGGGACAGGGGGGTATGGAGGGCGAGCAGTACTTC.

This clonotype was seen only a few times. The V and J genes are TRBV29-1 and TRBJ2-7; D may be TRBD2 (5 bases). Germline V gene sequence: CDR1 SQVTM, CDR2 ANQGSEA. The V end lost 4 bases, the J end lost 3 bases, and 13 bases lay between the germline ends. This CDR3 comprises 13 residues. The CDR3 nucleotides read TGCAGCGTTGTCTCGGGGAACGACTACGAGCAGTACTTC. Translation: CSVVSGNDYEQYF.

This clonotype was seen many times. V gene TRBV6-1 combines with J gene TRBJ2-7; D gene unclear. The CDR3 extends over 13 amino acids. V lost 6 bases, J lost 2 bases, and 11 bases lay in between. The V gene's germline CDR1 is MNHNS and CDR2 SASEGT. The DNA for the CDR3 is TGTGCCAGCAGGGAACGGACGACCTACGAGCAGTACTTC. Translating it yields CASRERTTYEQYF.

This chain joins TRBV20-1 and TRBJ2-7, with 10 bases aligning to TRBD1. The germline V gene encodes CDR1 DFQATT and CDR2 SNEGSKA (reference sequence). The length of the CDR3 is 13 residues. Germline trimming cut 6 bases from V and 0 bases from J; bases unmatched to any gene: 2. CDR3 sequence reads: CSAGQGYSYEQYF. CDR3 DNA: TGCAGTGCGGGACAGGGGTACTCCTACGAGCAGTACTTC.

This clonotype was detected once. The rearrangement uses TRBV15 and TRBJ2-1; D is possibly TRBD2 (5 bases). The CDR3 spans 15 residues. V lost 0 bases to trimming and J lost 3 bases, with 9 bases between them. Germline V gives CDR1 LNHNV, CDR2 YYDKDF (reference sequence). DNA of the CDR3: TGTGCCACCAGCAGAGAGTGGGAGTTCTACAATGAGCAGTTCTTC. It translates to CATSREWEFYNEQFF.

About this clonotype: At one end, the junction sequence differs from germline, possibly due to a read error. This chain connects TRBV29-1 to TRBJ1-2, with D unresolved. From germline, CDR1 is SQVTM and CDR2 ANQGSEA. The CDR3 loop spans 12 amino acids. In DNA form, the CDR3 reads TGCGGCGTAGCCTCCGGCCGGGATGGCTACACCTTC. Its translation is CGVASGRDGYTF.

The J gene is TRBJ2-6, the V gene TRBV10-3; a weak D match, TRBD2 (5 bases). Germline V gene sequence: CDR1 ENHRY, CDR2 SYGVKD. With 7 bases removed from V and 0 bases from J, the gap between germline ends came to 10 bases. This CDR3 has 15 residues. In DNA form, the CDR3 reads TGTGCCATCACTTCGAGCGGCTCTGGGGCCAACGTCCTGACTTTC. This codes for CAITSSGSGANVLTF.

This clonotype was recorded a few times. The CDR3 region is CASSQDRTQGSNQPQHF. DNA of the CDR3: TGTGCCAGCAGCCAAGATCGAACACAGGGGAGCAATCAGCCCCAGCATTTT. The chain carries TRBV4-2 and TRBJ1-5, with 7 positions matching TRBD1. CDR1 is LGHNA, CDR2 YNFKEQ, per germline. Germline trimming cut 0 bases from V and 1 base from J; bases unmatched to any gene: 6. This CDR3 spans 17 amino acids.

With regard to this clonotype: This may be a read error, as it is one base from a much larger clone. This rearrangement joins TRBV6-2 or TRBV6-3 to TRBJ1-2, with a possible D match to TRBD1 (5 bases). The CDR3 is made up of 15 amino acids. Germline assignment: CDR1 MNHEY and CDR2 SVGEGT. The V end was cut by 4 bases, the J end by 4 bases, with 16 bases between. CDR3 protein: CASSWDRGSFYGYTF. CDR3 bases: TGTGCCAGCAGTTGGGACCGAGGGAGCTTCTATGGCTACACCTTC.

This clonotype occurred many times. The rearrangement uses TRBV27 and TRBJ2-7; 10 bases are a match to TRBD2. The CDR3 has 14 amino acids. Germline trimming cut 6 bases from V and 6 bases from J; bases unmatched to any gene: 8. Germline V gives CDR1 MNHEY, CDR2 SMNVEV (reference sequence). CDR3 in DNA: TGTGCCAGCAGCCGGGGGCTAGCGGGAGTCGAGCAGTACTTC. Translating it yields CASSRGLAGVEQYF.

With respect to this clonotype: It differs at one base from a far larger clone, so likely a read error. This chain links TRBV11-2 with TRBJ2-7, with D perhaps being TRBD1 or TRBD2 (5 bases each). The CDR3 extends over 14 amino acids. Germline CDR1 reads SGHAT; CDR2 reads FQNNGV. The CDR3 sequence: CASNLGTSSYEQYF. In nucleotides, the CDR3 is TGTGCCAGCAACTTAGGGACGTCCTCCTACGAGCAGTACTTC.

There are many counts of this clonotype. V usage is TRBV15 and J usage is TRBJ2-5, with 13 positions matching TRBD2. The ends lost 0 bases at V and 4 bases at J; junction bases unmatched: 11. The length of the CDR3 is 19 residues. The V gene's germline CDR1 is LNHNV and CDR2 YYDKDF (reference sequence). CDR3 nucleotide sequence: TGTGCCACCAGCAGAGACCTTCGGACTAGCGGGGGTGTGGGAGAGACCCAGTACTTC. It encodes CATSRDLRTSGGVGETQYF. The full variable domain, its missing parts supplied by reference TRBV15 and TRBJ2-5, is DAMVIQNPRYQVTQFGKPVTLSCSQTLNHNVMYWYQQKSSQAPKLLFHYYDKDFNNEADTPDNFQSRRPNTSFCFLDIRSPGLGDTAMYLCATSRDLRTSGGVGETQYFGPGTRLLVL.

This chain joins TRBV27 and TRBJ2-2; 7 bases are a match to TRBD1. From germline, CDR1 is MNHEY and CDR2 SMNVEV (reference sequence). CDR3 length: 13 residues. Trimming cost V 4 bases and J 6 bases; bases outside gene matches: 2. The CDR3 nucleotides read TGTGCCAGCAGTTACGACAGGGCCGGGGAGCTGTTTTTT. This gives the protein CASSYDRAGELFF.

This clonotype was picked up a small number of times. This chain joins TRBV5-6 and TRBJ2-7; the match to TRBD2 covers 13 bases. Germline loops: CDR1 SGHDT, CDR2 YYEEEE. Trimming at V came to 0 bases and at J to 2 bases, leaving 2 bases not matched to a gene. The CDR3 is 16 amino acids. CDR3 loop: CASSLAGTSGTYEQYF. The CDR3 DNA is TGTGCCAGCAGCTTGGCAGGGACTAGCGGGACCTACGAGCAGTACTTC.

This rearrangement joins TRBV28 to TRBJ2-3, with 10 bases aligning to TRBD2. Germline lookup yields CDR1 MDHEN and CDR2 SYDVKM. J was trimmed by 2 bases and V by 7 bases; bases with no gene match: 6. This CDR3 comprises 15 residues. The CDR3 reads CASTLAGGNTDTQYF. In DNA form, the CDR3 reads TGTGCCAGCACATTAGCGGGGGGAAACACAGATACGCAGTATTTT. Using reference TRBV28 and TRBJ2-3 for the parts outside the CDR3, the full variable domain is DVKVTQSSRYLVKRTGEKVFLECVQDMDHENMFWYRQDPGLGLRLIYFSYDVKMKEKGDIPEGYSVSREKKERFSLILESASTNQTSMYLCASTLAGGNTDTQYFGPGTRLTVL.

There are a few counts of this clonotype. The genes are TRBV6-1 and TRBJ2-2; 8 bases map to TRBD1. The CDR3 is made up of 14 amino acids. With V trimmed by 9 bases and J by 5 bases, 8 bases remained unmatched. Germline CDR1 is MNHNS and CDR2 is SASEGT. The CDR3 loop reads CASGRTGKTGELFF. For the CDR3, the DNA is TGTGCCAGTGGGCGGACAGGGAAAACCGGGGAGCTGTTTTTT.

This clonotype came up a few times. The chain carries TRBV11-2 and TRBJ2-7; D is uncertain. The V end lost 3 bases, the J end lost 5 bases, and 5 bases lay between the germline ends. Germline assignment: CDR1 SGHAT and CDR2 FQNNGV. CDR3 length: 11 residues. The CDR3 protein is CASSLFDEQYF. In nucleotides, the CDR3 is TGTGCCAGCAGCTTGTTCGACGAGCAGTACTTC.

The chain links TRBV24-1 to TRBJ2-3; 9 nucleotides match TRBD2. The CDR3 length is 21 residues. CDR1 and CDR2 (germline): KGHDR, SFDVKD. V shed 8 bases, J shed 1 base, and the junction held 24 bases outside the gene matches. In DNA form, the CDR3 reads TGTGCCACCACTGTCATTATATGTCTAGCGGGATGGAGGGGTGGCACAGATACGCAGTATTTT. This translates into CATTVIICLAGWRGGTDTQYF.

This clonotype was counted at least ten times. The chain carries TRBV7-9 and TRBJ2-7; D possibly corresponds to TRBD1 (6 bases). Between the trimmed V and J ends, which lost 5 bases and 3 bases, there was a span of 8 bases. The germline V gene has CDR1 SEHNR and CDR2 FQNEAQ (reference sequence). CDR3 length: 12 amino acids. The CDR3 here is CASSGRGYEQYF. The CDR3 DNA sequence: TGTGCCAGCAGCGGCAGGGGCTACGAGCAGTACTTC.

This clonotype showed up many times. The J gene is TRBJ1-5, the V gene TRBV29-1, with D possibly being TRBD1 (5 bases). V lost 4 bases and J lost 0, with 22 bases in between. Germline values: CDR1 SQVTM, CDR2 ANQGSEA. The CDR3 is 18 residues long. The CDR3 spells CSVAPLRRGQTSNQPQHF. CDR3 in DNA: TGCAGCGTTGCACCCTTACGCCGAGGACAAACTAGCAATCAGCCCCAGCATTTT.

This clonotype occurred many times. The CDR3: CASGYNQPQHF. CDR3 coding DNA: TGTGCCAGCGGCTACAATCAGCCCCAGCATTTT. The rearrangement joins TRBV28 to TRBJ1-5; no clear D. V dropped 8 bases and J dropped 3 bases, with 5 bases sitting between them. Germline V lookup: CDR1 MDHEN, CDR2 SYDVKM. The CDR3 loop spans 11 amino acids.

This clonotype was seen repeatedly, ten times or more. This rearrangement joins TRBV28 to TRBJ1-6; D is perhaps TRBD1 (6 bases). Trimming stripped 7 bases from V and 8 bases from J, with 24 bases between. The CDR3 length is 17 residues. CDR1 is MDHEN and CDR2 is SYDVKM in the germline V gene. The CDR3 loop is CASKGERTEPADSPLHF. In nucleotides, the CDR3 is TGTGCCAGCAAGGGGGAAAGGACGGAACCCGCAGATTCACCCCTCCACTTT.

This clonotype turned up a few times. The genes are TRBV7-9 and TRBJ1-2; D unclear. The germline V gene has CDR1 SEHNR and CDR2 FQNEAQ (reference sequence). The CDR3 sequence is 14 residues long. With 7 bases removed from V and 2 bases from J, the gap between germline ends came to 14 bases. The CDR3 region is CASIPQQANYGYTF. CDR3 in DNA: TGTGCCAGCATCCCTCAACAAGCCAACTATGGCTACACCTTC.

This chain joins TRBV29-1 and TRBJ2-2; D remains ambiguous. This CDR3 has 10 residues. Trimming cost V 3 bases and J 7 bases, with 3 bases left between them. Per the germline V gene, CDR1 is SQVTM and CDR2 is ANQGSEA. This CDR3 reads CSVDSGELFF. The CDR3 DNA sequence: TGCAGCGTTGATAGCGGGGAGCTGTTTTTT.

This clonotype was counted between two and nine times. The rearrangement joins TRBV13 to TRBJ2-7; 10 nucleotides line up with TRBD2. V lost 7 bases and J lost 2; bases outside the gene matches: 5. CDR1 is PRHDT, CDR2 FYEKMQ, per germline (reference sequence). The CDR3 runs to 14 residues. The CDR3, as DNA: TGTGCCAGCACCATACTAGCGGGGCCCTACGAGCAGTACTTC. It translates to CASTILAGPYEQYF.